The 21 T cell receptor beta chains presented below share a single source sample, sequenced in a study of T cells expressing NK-cell markers (dated by TCRdb to 2019 to 2021). Libraries were constructed by 5' RACE. Sequenced on an Illumina HiSeq 2000. TCRdb reprocessed the sequencing reads and holds a single record per CDR3 protein sequence, with no DNA. This sample's table carries over 200,000 distinct CDR3 sequences. Clones ranked in the top ten supply approximately 0.41% of the sample. The material sequenced was blood T cells: a sorted CD56 or NKG2C T cell subset, CD4+ or CD8+ T cells, or bulk PBMC T cells (not recorded which). The receptors come from a man in his late teens or twenties in good health. Donor details come from another sample of the same person, matched by shared clones.

The rearrangement joins TRBV29-1 to TRBJ2-5. Per the germline V gene, CDR1 is SQVTM and CDR2 is ANQGSEA. The CDR3 covers 12 residues. Here the CDR3 reads CSVAQFQETQYF.

The V gene is TRBV28, the J gene TRBJ1-1. Germline CDR1 reads MDHEN; CDR2 reads SYDVKM. This CDR3 comprises 15 residues. CDR3 sequence: CASSPRRGLNTEAFF.

The CDR3 is CASSLGRTSVPYEQYF. V usage is TRBV7-2 and J usage is TRBJ2-7; the TCRdb call, TRBD2, lacks DNA for checking. This CDR3 has 16 amino acids. Germline V CDR1 and CDR2: SGHTA, FQGNSA.

The chain is built from TRBV20-1 and TRBJ2-7; TCRdb's D call of TRBD1 is untestable without DNA. Per germline, CDR1 DFQATT and CDR2 SNEGSKA (reference sequence). CDR3 length equals 13 residues. This chain's CDR3 is CSARGHVGARQYF.

The genes are TRBV10-3 and TRBJ2-3. Looked up from germline, CDR1 is ENHRY and CDR2 is SYGVKD. The CDR3 has 15 amino acids. This CDR3 is CAISVGVAGTDTQYF.

J is TRBJ1-5 and V is TRBV29-1; TCRdb indicates TRBD1, and absent DNA this call remains unverified. The germline CDR1 and CDR2 sequences are SQVTM and ANQGSEA. This CDR3 region has 14 residues. The CDR3 sequence: CSVATGTGNQPQHF.

This sequence joins TRBV29-1 and TRBJ2-7; TCRdb names TRBD2, which stays unverified in the absence of DNA. The CDR3 length is 15 residues. Germline CDR1 reads SQVTM; CDR2 reads ANQGSEA. CDR3 region: CSVASPDGRRYEQYF.

J is TRBJ1-5 and V is TRBV7-2; checking the TCRdb D call of TRBD1 is not possible without DNA. Germline V lookup: CDR1 SGHTA, CDR2 FQGNSA. The CDR3 has 16 amino acids. The CDR3: CASSSLSRDGHQPQHF. Supplemented by reference TRBV7-2 and TRBJ1-5, the full variable domain reads GAGVSQSPSNKVTEKGKDVELRCDPISGHTALYWYRQSLGQGLEFLIYFQGNSAPDKSGLPSDRFSAERTGGSVSTLTIQRTQQEDSAVYLCASSSLSRDGHQPQHFGDGTRLSIL.

The V and J genes are TRBV7-2 and TRBJ2-3; lacking DNA, the TRBD2 call made by TCRdb goes unchecked. CDR1 SGHTA and CDR2 FQGNSA come from the germline V gene. The CDR3 runs 13 residues. The CDR3: CASSRGNTDTQYF.

This rearrangement joins TRBV3-1 to TRBJ2-3; lacking DNA, the TRBD2 call made by TCRdb goes unchecked. The CDR3 sequence is 15 residues long. CDR1 and CDR2 (germline): LGHDT, YNNKEL (reference sequence). CDR3 amino acids: CASTQLAGATDTQYF.

The chain joins TRBV28 to TRBJ2-3; checking the TCRdb D call of TRBD2 is not possible without DNA. CDR1 and CDR2 from the germline V gene are MDHEN and SYDVKM. This CDR3 contains 17 residues. The CDR3 here is CASSPTSGREGTDTQYF.

V and J are TRBV4-2 and TRBJ2-7; with no DNA, the TCRdb D assignment of TRBD1 cannot be verified. The germline V gene has CDR1 LGHNA and CDR2 YNFKEQ. The CDR3 is 16 residues long. The CDR3 is CASSQGGGTGTYEQYF.

The V gene is TRBV29-1, the J gene TRBJ1-2; the D call of TRBD1 rests on TCRdb alone, since no DNA is present to check it. The germline CDR1 and CDR2 sequences are SQVTM and ANQGSEA. The CDR3 spans 14 residues. The CDR3 spells CSVYNRGHYYGYTF.

The chain employs TRBV10-1 and TRBJ2-2. The CDR3 contains 15 residues. CDR1 and CDR2 (germline): WNHNN, SYGVQD (reference sequence). This chain's CDR3 is CASREGELSYWELFF.

The V gene is TRBV11-2, the J gene TRBJ2-1. The CDR3 extends over 15 amino acids. Germline-derived CDR1 and CDR2 are SGHAT and FQNNGV. The CDR3 loop reads CASSGGHDAYNEQFF.

The CDR3 here is CASSAPGLAGSAIF. The genes are TRBV18 and TRBJ2-1; as DNA is missing, the TRBD2 call by TCRdb cannot be tested. Per the germline V gene, CDR1 is KGHSH and CDR2 is LQKENI. This CDR3 comprises 14 residues.

The rearrangement links TRBV12-3 or TRBV12-4 to TRBJ2-1; the D call of TRBD1 rests on TCRdb alone, since no DNA is present to check it. This CDR3 region has 16 residues. CDR3 residues: CASSLSRRGDYNEQFF.

The gene calls are TRBV28 and TRBJ1-2; lacking DNA, the TRBD1 call made by TCRdb goes unchecked. CDR1 and CDR2 from the germline V gene are MDHEN and SYDVKM. This CDR3 comprises 13 residues. CDR3 amino acids: CASSLSGGNGYTF.

The rearrangement uses TRBV6-1 and TRBJ2-2; TCRdb's D gene call, TRBD1, goes unchecked for lack of DNA. This CDR3 has 16 residues. Germline loops: CDR1 MNHNS, CDR2 SASEGT. The CDR3 sequence: CASSPGQGTNTGELFF.

This rearrangement joins TRBV20-1 to TRBJ2-5; the TRBD1 assignment by TCRdb is unverifiable without DNA. Germline V CDR1 and CDR2: DFQATT, SNEGSKA (reference sequence). The CDR3 extends over 13 amino acids. CDR3 amino acids: CSARPGSGETQYF.

J is TRBJ2-2 and V is TRBV7-8; TCRdb's D gene call, TRBD2, goes unchecked for lack of DNA. CDR1 is SGHVS and CDR2 is FQNEAQ in the germline V gene. The CDR3 has 15 residues. The CDR3 spells CASSPPAANTGELFF.